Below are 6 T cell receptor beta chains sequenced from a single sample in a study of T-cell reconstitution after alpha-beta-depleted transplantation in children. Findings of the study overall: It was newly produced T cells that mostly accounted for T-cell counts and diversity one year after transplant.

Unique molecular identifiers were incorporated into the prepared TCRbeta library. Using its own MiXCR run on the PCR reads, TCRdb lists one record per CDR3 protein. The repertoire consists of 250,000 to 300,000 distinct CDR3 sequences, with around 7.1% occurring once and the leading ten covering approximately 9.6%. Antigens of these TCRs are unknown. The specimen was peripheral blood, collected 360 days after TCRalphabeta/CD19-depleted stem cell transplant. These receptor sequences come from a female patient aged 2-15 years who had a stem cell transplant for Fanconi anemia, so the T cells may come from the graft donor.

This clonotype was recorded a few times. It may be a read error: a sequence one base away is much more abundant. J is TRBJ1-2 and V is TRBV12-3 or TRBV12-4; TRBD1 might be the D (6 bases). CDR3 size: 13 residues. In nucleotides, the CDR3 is TGTGCCACCAGTTTACAGGGCGAAGGTGGCTACACCTTC. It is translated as CATSLQGEGGYTF.

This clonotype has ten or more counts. CDR3 loop: CASSEVRAGSTDTQYF. The CDR3 region has the DNA TGCGCCAGCAGCGAAGTCCGGGCAGGGTCAACAGATACGCAGTATTTT. V usage is TRBV5-1 and J usage is TRBJ2-3, with D tentatively TRBD1 (5 bases). The germline CDR1 and CDR2 sequences are SGHRS and YFSETQ. Trimming cost V 4 bases and J 3 bases, with 18 bases left between them. CDR3 length: 16 residues.

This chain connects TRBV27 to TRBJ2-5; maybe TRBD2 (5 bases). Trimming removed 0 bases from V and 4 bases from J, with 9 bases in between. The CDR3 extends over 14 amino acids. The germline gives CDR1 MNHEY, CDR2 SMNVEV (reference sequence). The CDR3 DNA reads TGTGCCAGCAGTTTATCTGTGGCGGGAGAGACCCAGTACTTC. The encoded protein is CASSLSVAGETQYF.

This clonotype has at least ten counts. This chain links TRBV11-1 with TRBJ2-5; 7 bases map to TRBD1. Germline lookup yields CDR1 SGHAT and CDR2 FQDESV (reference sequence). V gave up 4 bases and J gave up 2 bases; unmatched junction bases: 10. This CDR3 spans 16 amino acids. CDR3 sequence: CASSSRGQSGQETQYF. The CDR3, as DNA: TGTGCCAGCAGCTCAAGGGGACAGTCGGGACAAGAGACCCAGTACTTC.

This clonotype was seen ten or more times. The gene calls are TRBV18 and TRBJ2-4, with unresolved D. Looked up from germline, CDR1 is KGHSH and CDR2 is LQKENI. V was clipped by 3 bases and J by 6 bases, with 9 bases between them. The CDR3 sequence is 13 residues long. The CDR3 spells CASSPLVSNIQYF. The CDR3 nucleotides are TGTGCCAGCTCACCGCTAGTGTCAAACATTCAGTACTTC.

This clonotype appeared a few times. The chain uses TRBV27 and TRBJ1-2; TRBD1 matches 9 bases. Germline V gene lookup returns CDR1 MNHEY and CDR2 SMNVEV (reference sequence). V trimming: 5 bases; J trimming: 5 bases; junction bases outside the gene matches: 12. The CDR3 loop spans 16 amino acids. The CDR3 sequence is CASSPGQGREKYGYTF. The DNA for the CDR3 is TGTGCCAGCAGTCCGGGACAGGGACGAGAGAAATATGGCTACACCTTC.